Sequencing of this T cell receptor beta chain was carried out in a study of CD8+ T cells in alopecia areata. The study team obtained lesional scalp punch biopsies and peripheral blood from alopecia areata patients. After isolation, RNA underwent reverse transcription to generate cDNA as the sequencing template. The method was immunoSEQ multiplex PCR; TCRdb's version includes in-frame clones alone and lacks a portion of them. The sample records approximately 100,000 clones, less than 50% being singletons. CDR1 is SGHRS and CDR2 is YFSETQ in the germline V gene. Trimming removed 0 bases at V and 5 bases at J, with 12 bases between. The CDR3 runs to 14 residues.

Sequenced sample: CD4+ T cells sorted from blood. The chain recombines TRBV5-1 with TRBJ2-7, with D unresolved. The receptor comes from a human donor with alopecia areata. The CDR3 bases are TGCGCCAGCAGCTTGGTATTCCAAGGAGACGAGCAGTACTTC. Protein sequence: CASSLVFQGDEQYF.